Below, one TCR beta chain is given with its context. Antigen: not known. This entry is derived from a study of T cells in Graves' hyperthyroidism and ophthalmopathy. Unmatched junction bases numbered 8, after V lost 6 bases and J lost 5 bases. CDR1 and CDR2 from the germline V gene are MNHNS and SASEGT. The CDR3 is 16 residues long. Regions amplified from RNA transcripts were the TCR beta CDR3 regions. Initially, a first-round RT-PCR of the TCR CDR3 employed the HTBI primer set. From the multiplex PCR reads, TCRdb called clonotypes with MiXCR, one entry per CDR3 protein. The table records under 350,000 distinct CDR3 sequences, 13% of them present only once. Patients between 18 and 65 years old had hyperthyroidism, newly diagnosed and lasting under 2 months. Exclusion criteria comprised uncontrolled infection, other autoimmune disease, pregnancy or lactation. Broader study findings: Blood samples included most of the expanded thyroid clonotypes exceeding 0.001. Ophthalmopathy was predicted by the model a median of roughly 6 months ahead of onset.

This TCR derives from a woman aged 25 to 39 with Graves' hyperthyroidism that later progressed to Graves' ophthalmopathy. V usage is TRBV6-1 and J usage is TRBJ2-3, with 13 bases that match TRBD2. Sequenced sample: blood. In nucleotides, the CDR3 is TGTGCCAGCAGGAGGGGACTAGCGGGAAGTATAGATACGCAGTATTTT. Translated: CASRRGLAGSIDTQYF.